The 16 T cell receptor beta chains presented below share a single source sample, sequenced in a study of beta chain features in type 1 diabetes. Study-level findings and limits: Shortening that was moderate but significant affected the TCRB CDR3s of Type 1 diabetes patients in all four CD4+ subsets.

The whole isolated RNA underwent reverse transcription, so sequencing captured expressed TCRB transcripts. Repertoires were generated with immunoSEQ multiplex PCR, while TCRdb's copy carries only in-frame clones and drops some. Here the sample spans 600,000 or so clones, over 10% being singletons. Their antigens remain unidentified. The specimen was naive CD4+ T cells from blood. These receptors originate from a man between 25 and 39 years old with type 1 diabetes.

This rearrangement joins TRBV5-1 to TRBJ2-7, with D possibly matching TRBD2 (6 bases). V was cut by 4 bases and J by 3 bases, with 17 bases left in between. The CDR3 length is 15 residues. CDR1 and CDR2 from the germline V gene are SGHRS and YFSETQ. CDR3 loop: CASSPAVGGGYEQYF. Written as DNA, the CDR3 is TGCGCCAGCAGCCCGGCTGTCGGGGGAGGCTACGAGCAGTACTTC.

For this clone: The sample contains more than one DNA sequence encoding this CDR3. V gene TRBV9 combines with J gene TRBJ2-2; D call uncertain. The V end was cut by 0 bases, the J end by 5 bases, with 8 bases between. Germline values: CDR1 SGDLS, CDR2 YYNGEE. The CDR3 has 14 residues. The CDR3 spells CASSVDGDTGELFF. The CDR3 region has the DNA TGTGCCAGCAGCGTAGATGGGGATACCGGGGAGCTGTTTTTT.

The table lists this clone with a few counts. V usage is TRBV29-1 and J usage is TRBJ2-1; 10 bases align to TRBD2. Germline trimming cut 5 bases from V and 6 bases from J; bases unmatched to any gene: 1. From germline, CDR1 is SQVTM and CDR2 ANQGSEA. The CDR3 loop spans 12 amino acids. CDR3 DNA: TGCAGCGTTCAGCGGGGGGGCAATGAGCAGTTCTTC. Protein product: CSVQRGGNEQFF.

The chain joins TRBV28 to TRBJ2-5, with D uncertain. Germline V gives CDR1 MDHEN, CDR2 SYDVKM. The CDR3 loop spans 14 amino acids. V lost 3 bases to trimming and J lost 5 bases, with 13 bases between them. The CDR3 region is CASSFPPSEETQYF. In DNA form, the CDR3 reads TGTGCCAGCAGTTTCCCCCCTTCTGAGGAGACCCAGTACTTC.

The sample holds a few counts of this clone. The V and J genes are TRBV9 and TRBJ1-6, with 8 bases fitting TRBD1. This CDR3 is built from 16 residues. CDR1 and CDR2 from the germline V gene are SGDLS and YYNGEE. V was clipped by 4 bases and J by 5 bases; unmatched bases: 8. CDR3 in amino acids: CASSLRTGKDNSPLHF. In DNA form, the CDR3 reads TGTGCCAGCAGCTTAAGGACAGGGAAGGATAATTCACCCCTCCACTTT.

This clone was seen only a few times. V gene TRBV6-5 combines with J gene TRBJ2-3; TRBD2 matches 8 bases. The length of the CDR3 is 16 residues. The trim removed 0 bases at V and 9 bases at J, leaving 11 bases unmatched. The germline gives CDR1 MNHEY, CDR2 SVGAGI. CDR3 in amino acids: CASSYSGAGAFGTQYF. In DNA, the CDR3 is TGTGCCAGCAGTTACTCGGGAGCGGGGGCCTTTGGGACGCAGTATTTT.

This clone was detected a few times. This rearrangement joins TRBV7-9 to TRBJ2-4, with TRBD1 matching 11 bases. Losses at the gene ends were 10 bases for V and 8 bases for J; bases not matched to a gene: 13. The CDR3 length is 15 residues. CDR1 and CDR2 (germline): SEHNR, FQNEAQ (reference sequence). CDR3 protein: CATRPGQGGEYIQYF. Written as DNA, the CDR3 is TGTGCCACGAGGCCGGGACAGGGGGGCGAATACATTCAGTACTTC.

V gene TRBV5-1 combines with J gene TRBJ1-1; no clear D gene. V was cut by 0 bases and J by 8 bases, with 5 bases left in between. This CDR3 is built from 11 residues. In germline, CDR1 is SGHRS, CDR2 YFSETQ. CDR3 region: CASSLDQEAFF. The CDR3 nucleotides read TGCGCCAGCAGCTTGGATCAGGAAGCTTTCTTT.

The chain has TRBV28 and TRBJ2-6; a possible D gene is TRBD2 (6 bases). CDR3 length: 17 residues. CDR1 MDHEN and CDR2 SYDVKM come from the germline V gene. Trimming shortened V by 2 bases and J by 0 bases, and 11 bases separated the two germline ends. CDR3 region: CASSLGGGGSGANVLTF. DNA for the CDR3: TGTGCCAGCAGTTTAGGTGGGGGAGGCTCTGGGGCCAACGTCCTGACTTTC.

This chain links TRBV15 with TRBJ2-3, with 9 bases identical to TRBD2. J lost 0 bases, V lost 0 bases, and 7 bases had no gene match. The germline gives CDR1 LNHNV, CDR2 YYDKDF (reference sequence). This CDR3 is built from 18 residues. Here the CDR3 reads CATSRDFDAGGSTDTQYF. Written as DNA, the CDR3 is TGTGCCACCAGCAGAGACTTCGATGCGGGGGGGAGCACAGATACGCAGTATTTT.

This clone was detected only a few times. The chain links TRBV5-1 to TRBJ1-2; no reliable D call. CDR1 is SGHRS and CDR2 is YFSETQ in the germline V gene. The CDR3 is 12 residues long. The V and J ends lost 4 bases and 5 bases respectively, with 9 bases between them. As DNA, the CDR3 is TGCGCCAGCAGCCCAACGGGGTATGGCTACACCTTC. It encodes CASSPTGYGYTF.

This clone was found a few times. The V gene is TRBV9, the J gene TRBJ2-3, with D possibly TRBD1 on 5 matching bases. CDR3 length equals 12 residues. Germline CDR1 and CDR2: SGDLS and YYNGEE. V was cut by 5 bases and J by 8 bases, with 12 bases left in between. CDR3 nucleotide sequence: TGTGCCAGCAGTGTTGAGCAGGGTACGCAGTATTTT. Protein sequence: CASSVEQGTQYF.

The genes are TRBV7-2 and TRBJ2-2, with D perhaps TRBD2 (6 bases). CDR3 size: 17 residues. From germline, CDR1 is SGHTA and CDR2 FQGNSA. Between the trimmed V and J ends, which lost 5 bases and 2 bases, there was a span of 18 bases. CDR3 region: CASSNPTGTGNTGELFF. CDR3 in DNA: TGTGCCAGCAGCAACCCGACCGGGACTGGCAACACCGGGGAGCTGTTTTTT. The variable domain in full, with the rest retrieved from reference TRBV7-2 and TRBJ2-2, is GAGVSQSPSNKVTEKGKDVELRCDPISGHTALYWYRQSLGQGLEFLIYFQGNSAPDKSGLPSDRFSAERTGGSVSTLTIQRTQQEDSAVYLCASSNPTGTGNTGELFFGEGSRLTVL.

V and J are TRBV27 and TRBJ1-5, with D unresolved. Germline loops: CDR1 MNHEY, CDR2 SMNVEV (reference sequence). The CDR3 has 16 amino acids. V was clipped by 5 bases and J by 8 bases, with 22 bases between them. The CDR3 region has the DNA TGTGCCAGCAGTCCAACGTCCGAGAGGGTGAAGAAGCCCCAGCATTTT. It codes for CASSPTSERVKKPQHF.

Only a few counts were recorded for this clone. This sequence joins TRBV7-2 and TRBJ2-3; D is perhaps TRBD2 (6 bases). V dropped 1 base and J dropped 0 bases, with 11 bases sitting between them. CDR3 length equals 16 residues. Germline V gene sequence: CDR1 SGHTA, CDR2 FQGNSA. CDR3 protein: CASSLGLARSTDTQYF. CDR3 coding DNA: TGTGCCAGCAGCTTAGGGCTAGCGAGGAGCACAGATACGCAGTATTTT.

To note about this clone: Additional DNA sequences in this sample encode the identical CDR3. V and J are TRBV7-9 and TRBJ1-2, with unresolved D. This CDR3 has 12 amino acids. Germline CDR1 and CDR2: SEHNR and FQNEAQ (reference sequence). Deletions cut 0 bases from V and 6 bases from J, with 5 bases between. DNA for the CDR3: TGTGCCAGCAGCTTAGCGGCGGATGGCTACACCTTC. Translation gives CASSLAADGYTF.